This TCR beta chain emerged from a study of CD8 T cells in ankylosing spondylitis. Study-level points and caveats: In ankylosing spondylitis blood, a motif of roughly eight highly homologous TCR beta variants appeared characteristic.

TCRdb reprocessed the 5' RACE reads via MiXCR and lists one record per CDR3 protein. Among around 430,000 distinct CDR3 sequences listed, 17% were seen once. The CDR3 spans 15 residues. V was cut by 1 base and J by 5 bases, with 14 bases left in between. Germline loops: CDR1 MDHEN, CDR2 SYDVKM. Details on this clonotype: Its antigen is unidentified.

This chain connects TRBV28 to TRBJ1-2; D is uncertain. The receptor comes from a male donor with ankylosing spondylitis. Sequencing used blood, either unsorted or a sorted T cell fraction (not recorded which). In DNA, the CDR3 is TGTGCCAGCAGTTTATATGCGACACGTACATATGGCTACACCTTC. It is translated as CASSLYATRTYGYTF.